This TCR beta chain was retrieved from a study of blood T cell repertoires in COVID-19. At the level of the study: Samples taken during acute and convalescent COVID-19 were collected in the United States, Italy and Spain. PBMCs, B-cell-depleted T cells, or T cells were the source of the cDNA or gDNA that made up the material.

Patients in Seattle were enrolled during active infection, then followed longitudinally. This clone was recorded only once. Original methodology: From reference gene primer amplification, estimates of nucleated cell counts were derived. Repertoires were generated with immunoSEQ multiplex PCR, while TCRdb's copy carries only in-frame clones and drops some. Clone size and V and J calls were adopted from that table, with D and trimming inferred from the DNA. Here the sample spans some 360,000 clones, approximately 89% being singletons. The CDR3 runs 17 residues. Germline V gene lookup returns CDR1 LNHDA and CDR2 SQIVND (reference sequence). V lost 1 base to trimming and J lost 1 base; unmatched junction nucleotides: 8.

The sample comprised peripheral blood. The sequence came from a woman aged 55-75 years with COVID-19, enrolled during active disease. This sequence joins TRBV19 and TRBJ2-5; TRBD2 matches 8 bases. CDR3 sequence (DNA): TGTGCCAGTAGTATAGCGCCCAGCGGGGGATTCCAAGAGACCCAGTACTTC. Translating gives CASSIAPSGGFQETQYF.